Each of the 13 T cell receptor beta chains below was sequenced from the same sample in a study of molecular identifiers for immune sequencing clone quantification. Via MiXCR, TCRdb re-called the PCR reads, giving one row per CDR3 protein. The table has some 580,000 distinct CDR3 sequences, 25% seen once. Sequences were obtained from naive CD8+ T cells from blood, with Jurkat cell RNA spiked in. Described subset: FACS-sorted CD8+CD4-CCR7+CD45RA+ naive T cells. The source of these receptors is a human donor in good health. Some libraries in this study had Jurkat cell RNA spiked in.

The chain is built from TRBV5-4 and TRBJ1-1; D unclear. The CDR3 length is 13 residues. Germline V gives CDR1 SGHNT, CDR2 YYREEE (reference sequence). The V end lost 5 bases, the J end lost 1 base, and 9 bases lay between the germline ends. CDR3 protein: CASRPGENTEAFF. In nucleotides, the CDR3 is TGTGCCAGCAGGCCCGGGGAGAACACTGAAGCTTTCTTT.

This clonotype was counted between two and nine times. The chain links TRBV13 to TRBJ2-2; 13 bases fit TRBD2. This CDR3 region has 16 residues. CDR1 PRHDT and CDR2 FYEKMQ come from the germline V gene (reference sequence). The V and J ends lost 7 bases and 6 bases, in that order; junction bases with no gene match: 8. The CDR3 DNA reads TGTGCCAGCATAAAACTAGCGGGAGGGCCCTCCGGGGAGCTGTTTTTT. Protein product: CASIKLAGGPSGELFF.

This clonotype was counted at least ten times. This sequence joins TRBV6-6 and TRBJ1-5; 9 nucleotides agree with TRBD1. The CDR3 is 14 amino acids. From germline, CDR1 is MNHNY and CDR2 SVGAGI (reference sequence). Trimming removed 4 bases from V and 6 bases from J; junction bases left unmatched: 4. The CDR3 here is CASSFDRGTQPQHF. The CDR3 nucleotides read TGTGCCAGCAGTTTTGACAGGGGGACTCAGCCCCAGCATTTT.

V is TRBV20-1 and J is TRBJ2-7; 8 bases agree with TRBD2. V lost 3 bases, J lost 0 bases, and 4 bases stayed unmatched. In germline, CDR1 is DFQATT, CDR2 SNEGSKA (reference sequence). The CDR3 sequence is 14 residues long. CDR3 sequence reads: CSASLAGTSYEQYF. The CDR3 DNA reads as TGCAGTGCTAGCTTAGCGGGAACCTCCTACGAGCAGTACTTC.

The V call is TRBV4-3, the J call TRBJ2-5; D is uncertain. Germline CDR1 and CDR2: LGHNA and YSLEER. With 5 bases removed from V and 0 bases from J, the gap between germline ends came to 10 bases. This CDR3 is built from 14 residues. Here the CDR3 DNA reads TGCGCCAGCAGCTTTGACACGTACCAAGAGACCCAGTACTTC. Protein product: CASSFDTYQETQYF.

This sequence joins TRBV10-3 and TRBJ2-7; 8 bases are shared with TRBD1. Germline V lookup: CDR1 ENHRY, CDR2 SYGVKD. With V trimmed by 0 bases and J by 2 bases, 6 bases remained unmatched. CDR3 size: 16 residues. The DNA of the CDR3 is TGTGCCATCAGTGAGTCGGCGTCGGACAGGGCCTACGAGCAGTACTTC. This sequence encodes CAISESASDRAYEQYF.

This clonotype was seen repeatedly, ten times or more. V is TRBV9 and J is TRBJ2-7; TRBD2 matches 7 bases. The length of the CDR3 is 14 residues. Per germline, CDR1 SGDLS and CDR2 YYNGEE. With 0 bases clipped from V and 8 bases from J, the junction kept 8 bases outside the gene matches. The CDR3 is CASSVDGDYRKQYF. CDR3 sequence (DNA): TGTGCCAGCAGCGTAGATGGGGACTACCGCAAGCAGTACTTC. The full variable domain, with the rest looked up from reference TRBV9 and TRBJ2-7, is DSGVTQTPKHLITATGQRVTLRCSPRSGDLSVYWYQQSLDQGLQFLIQYYNGEERAKGNILERFSAQQFPDLHSELNLSSLELGDSALYFCASSVDGDYRKQYFGPGTRLTVT.

This clonotype showed up just a few times. The gene calls are TRBV6-1 and TRBJ2-3, with a weak D call TRBD2 (6 bases). Trimming took off 1 base at V and 3 bases at J, with 14 bases between the two ends. The CDR3 contains 16 residues. The germline V gene has CDR1 MNHNS and CDR2 SASEGT. The CDR3 bases are TGTGCCAGCAGTGAAGATTTGGGCGGGACTACAGATACGCAGTATTTT. Protein sequence: CASSEDLGGTTDTQYF.

The V call is TRBV9, the J call TRBJ1-1; 7 nucleotides line up with TRBD1. The CDR3 covers 14 residues. V was clipped by 4 bases and J by 5 bases; unmatched bases: 8. Germline V gene lookup returns CDR1 SGDLS and CDR2 YYNGEE. Here the CDR3 DNA reads TGTGCCAGCAGCCCGGGGGCAGGGGGGACTGAAGCTTTCTTT. Amino acids: CASSPGAGGTEAFF.

The table lists this clonotype with a few counts. The chain has TRBV28 and TRBJ2-7; TRBD2 matches at 11 bases. With 8 bases clipped from V and 6 bases from J, the junction kept 12 bases outside the gene matches. The CDR3 is made up of 15 amino acids. Germline V gene data show CDR1 as MDHEN and CDR2 as SYDVKM. The CDR3 is CASSLRGLAVGEQYF. In DNA, the CDR3 is TGTGCCAGCTCGTTAAGGGGACTAGCGGTCGGCGAGCAGTACTTC.

Turning to this clonotype: One end of the junction varies from germline; a read error may be responsible. J is TRBJ1-1 and V is TRBV6-6; D is ambiguous. The CDR3 consists of 14 residues. Germline loops: CDR1 MNHNY, CDR2 SVGAGI (reference sequence). The CDR3 sequence: CASSEDGLYTEALF. For the CDR3, the DNA is TGTGCCAGCAGCGAAGACGGGCTGTACACTGAAGCTCTCTTT.

The chain carries TRBV3-1 and TRBJ2-7, with TRBD2 as a possible D gene (6 bases). The germline gives CDR1 LGHDT, CDR2 YNNKEL (reference sequence). This CDR3 comprises 18 residues. V was shortened by 1 base and J by 0 bases, with 19 bases between the two germline ends. Here the CDR3 reads CASSQASGPAGISYEQYF. For the CDR3, the DNA is TGTGCCAGCAGCCAAGCCTCGGGACCAGCGGGTATCTCCTACGAGCAGTACTTC.

This chain links TRBV13 with TRBJ2-5; 7 nucleotides line up with TRBD2. V lost 8 bases and J lost 4; bases outside the gene matches: 7. CDR3 size: 13 residues. Germline V gene sequence: CDR1 PRHDT, CDR2 FYEKMQ (reference sequence). CDR3 sequence: CASRGGTRETQYF. CDR3 nucleotide sequence: TGTGCCAGCCGGGGAGGGACGAGAGAGACCCAGTACTTC.